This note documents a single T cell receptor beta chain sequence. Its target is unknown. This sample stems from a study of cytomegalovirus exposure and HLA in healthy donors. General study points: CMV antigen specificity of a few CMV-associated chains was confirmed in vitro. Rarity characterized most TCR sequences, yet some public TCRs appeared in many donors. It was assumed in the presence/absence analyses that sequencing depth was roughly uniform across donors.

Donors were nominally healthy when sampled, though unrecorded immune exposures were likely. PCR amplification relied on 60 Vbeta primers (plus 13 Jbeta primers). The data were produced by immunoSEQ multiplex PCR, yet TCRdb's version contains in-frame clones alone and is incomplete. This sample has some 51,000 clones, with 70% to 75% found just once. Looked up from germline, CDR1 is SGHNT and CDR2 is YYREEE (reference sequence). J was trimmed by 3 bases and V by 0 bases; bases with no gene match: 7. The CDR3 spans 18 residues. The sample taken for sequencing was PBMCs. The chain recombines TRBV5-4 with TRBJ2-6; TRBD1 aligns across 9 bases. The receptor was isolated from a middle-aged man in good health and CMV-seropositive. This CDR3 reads CASSLEWDRAGGANVLTF. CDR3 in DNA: TGTGCCAGCAGCTTGGAATGGGACAGGGCTGGTGGGGCCAACGTCCTGACTTTC.